This record looks at one T cell receptor (beta chain) sequence and its context. Its target is unknown. This sample was taken from a study of T cell repertoires in cytomegalovirus infection. Across the whole study: Peptides in the study included HLA-C-restricted and HLA-B-restricted CMV epitopes. Carrying CMV and the relevant HLA type showed in public TCR beta signatures.

TCRdb passed the reads through MiXCR, listing each CDR3 protein once. The profile shows 700,000 to 900,000 distinct CDR3 sequences, about 28% of them singletons. Study results and limitations: HLA-C-restricted TCR beta clonotypes specific for CMV led the ex vivo response. Summed frequency of public TCR beta families distinguished CMV carriers with the relevant HLA.

Trimming took 6 bases from V and 8 from J, leaving 18 bases between them. The germline CDR1 and CDR2 sequences are MRHNA and SNTAGT. The CDR3 contains 14 residues. This TCR was sampled from a human donor in good health (CMV status not recorded). Some clones in this sample may be carry-over from other donors' samples. Source: cultured CD8+ T cells from PBMCs, taken from culture after CMV antigen stimulation. The chain uses TRBV6-4 and TRBJ2-3; D may be TRBD1 (6 bases). The CDR3 sequence: CASSPDSHTFTQYF. The CDR3, as DNA: TGTGCCAGCAGCCCGGACAGCCACACATTTACGCAGTATTTT.